This T cell receptor beta chain comes out of a study of response to subunit inactivated influenza vaccine. TCRdb recomputed calls from the RT-PCR reads with MiXCR, one row per CDR3 protein. The table includes 650,000 to 700,000 distinct CDR3 sequences, roughly 14% detected once. The CDR3 is 18 amino acids. Germline CDR1 reads MGHRA; CDR2 reads YSYEKL. The germline V and J ends were trimmed by 0 bases and 0 bases, with 15 bases remaining between them. This clonotype was observed a few times. This material consisted of PBMCs from blood, taken roughly 13 days after vaccination. The chain links TRBV4-1 to TRBJ2-4; D may correspond to TRBD1 or TRBD2 (5 bases each). The receptor's source is a man aged 50-60 years who received an inactivated influenza vaccine. CDR3 sequence: CASSQDIYPGLAKNIQYF. CDR3 DNA: TGCGCCAGCAGCCAAGATATCTACCCGGGGCTAGCCAAAAACATTCAGTACTTC.